These 20 T cell receptor beta chains came from one sample sequenced in a study of blood T cell repertoires in COVID-19. Here immunoSEQ multiplex PCR was the method, and the copy in TCRdb shows in-frame clones only, minus some. This table holds around 40,000 clones, roughly 85% found once. Sequencing input: peripheral blood. The receptor set was obtained from a man between 60 and 70 years old with active COVID-19.

The rearrangement uses TRBV14 and TRBJ2-3, with TRBD2 matching over 7 bases. Germline CDR1 and CDR2: SGHDN and FVKESK. The CDR3 has 14 amino acids. V trimming: 4 bases; J trimming: 0 bases; junction bases outside the gene matches: 1. CDR3 DNA sequence: TGTGCCAGCAGCCCGACTAGCAGCACAGATACGCAGTATTTT. It codes for CASSPTSSTDTQYF.

The rearrangement joins TRBV5-6 to TRBJ1-5; 8 nucleotides match TRBD1. Looked up from germline, CDR1 is SGHDT and CDR2 is YYEEEE. Trimming at V came to 1 base and at J to 4 bases, leaving 7 bases not matched to a gene. The CDR3 contains 16 residues. This CDR3 reads CASSLTGQEGNQPQHF. The DNA of the CDR3 is TGTGCCAGCAGCTTGACGGGACAGGAGGGGAATCAGCCCCAGCATTTT.

This clone was found a few times. V is TRBV4-2 and J is TRBJ1-4; D perhaps matches TRBD1 (5 bases). Trimming stripped 6 bases from V and 2 bases from J, with 13 bases between. The CDR3 is 15 residues long. CDR1 LGHNA and CDR2 YNFKEQ come from the germline V gene. In DNA, the CDR3 is TGTGCCAGCAGGACGTCAGGGAGGACTAATGAAAAACTGTTTTTT. Its translation: CASRTSGRTNEKLFF.

The chain uses TRBV6-1 and TRBJ1-5; D possibly corresponds to TRBD1 (5 bases). Germline V CDR1 and CDR2: MNHNS, SASEGT. The V end lost 2 bases, the J end lost 3 bases, and 11 bases lay between the germline ends. This CDR3 contains 15 residues. CDR3 nucleotide sequence: TGTGCCAGCAGTGAAAAGGCAGGGCTCAATCAGCCCCAGCATTTT. Encoded protein: CASSEKAGLNQPQHF.

The chain recombines TRBV12-5 with TRBJ2-1; tentatively, D is TRBD2 (5 bases). The germline V and J ends were trimmed by 4 bases and 5 bases, with 15 bases remaining between them. The CDR3 is 15 amino acids. The V gene's germline CDR1 is LGHNT and CDR2 FRNRAP. This CDR3 is CASGWGVLGDNEQFF. The CDR3 bases are TGTGCTAGTGGTTGGGGTGTGTTGGGAGACAATGAGCAGTTCTTC.

The rearrangement links TRBV7-9 to TRBJ2-3; TRBD2 aligns across 14 bases. Germline V CDR1 and CDR2: SEHNR, FQNEAQ (reference sequence). V shed 5 bases, J shed 3 bases, and the junction held 4 bases outside the gene matches. CDR3 length: 16 residues. CDR3 amino acids: CASSPGTSGRTDTQYF. In nucleotides, the CDR3 is TGTGCCAGCAGCCCGGGGACTAGCGGGAGAACAGATACGCAGTATTTT. The complete variable domain, with remaining parts taken from reference TRBV7-9 and TRBJ2-3, reads DTGVSQNPRHKITKRGQNVTFRCDPISEHNRLYWYRQTLGQGPEFLTYFQNEAQLEKSRLLSDRFSAERPKGSFSTLEIQRTEQGDSAMYLCASSPGTSGRTDTQYFGPGTRLTVL.

This chain joins TRBV2 and TRBJ2-1; D is ambiguous. The ends were cut back, 4 bases at V and 9 bases at J, with 13 bases in the middle. CDR3 length equals 13 residues. The germline CDR1 and CDR2 sequences are SNHLY and FYNNEI. CDR3 loop: CASSVDSMSEQFF. As DNA, the CDR3 is TGTGCCAGCAGTGTAGATAGTATGAGTGAGCAGTTCTTC.

The V call is TRBV30, the J call TRBJ2-7; 8 bases fit TRBD1. The germline V gene encodes CDR1 GTSNPN and CDR2 SVGIG (reference sequence). CDR3 size: 15 residues. J gave up 7 bases and V 6 bases, and 17 bases lay outside the gene matches. The CDR3 loop is CACGSPRTGPREQYF. The CDR3 nucleotides read TGTGCCTGCGGGAGTCCCAGGACAGGGCCTCGGGAGCAGTACTTC.

About this clone itself: A read error may produce the germline difference seen at one junction end. The chain employs TRBV18 and TRBJ1-5; TRBD1 matches 7 bases. The germline CDR1 and CDR2 sequences are KGHSH and LQKENI. This CDR3 comprises 14 residues. CDR3 in DNA: TGTGCCACCTCACAGGGGTATAGCAATCAGCCCCAGCATTTT. Encoded protein: CATSQGYSNQPQHF.

The table lists this clone with a count of one. The chain links TRBV11-2 to TRBJ2-7; D is perhaps TRBD2 (6 bases). The CDR3 extends over 13 amino acids. The ends were cut back, 3 bases at V and 6 bases at J, with 12 bases in the middle. Germline V gives CDR1 SGHAT, CDR2 FQNNGV. In nucleotides, the CDR3 is TGTGCCAGCAGCTTGGGGGGAGGCCCCGAGCAGTACTTC. Its translation is CASSLGGGPEQYF.

The genes are TRBV6-5 and TRBJ2-3, with a weak D call TRBD1 (6 bases). V lost 6 bases and J 2 bases, leaving 12 bases between the germline ends. CDR1 is MNHEY and CDR2 is SVGAGI in the germline V gene. This CDR3 spans 14 amino acids. The CDR3 sequence: CASRWTDNTDTQYF. CDR3 DNA: TGTGCCAGCAGATGGACAGATAACACAGATACGCAGTATTTT.

V usage is TRBV3-1 (or the pseudogene TRBV3-2) and J usage is TRBJ2-1, with D tentatively TRBD2 (5 bases). The CDR3 runs 15 residues. Germline loops: CDR1 LGHDT, CDR2 YNNKEL (reference sequence). Trimming took 5 bases from V and 12 from J, leaving 23 bases between them. In nucleotides, the CDR3 is TGTGCCAGCAGCGCCAATTTAGCTAGCCCCCAGTGGCAGTTCTTC. The encoded protein is CASSANLASPQWQFF.

A single count supports this clone. The chain uses TRBV7-9 and TRBJ2-7; perhaps TRBD2 as D (6 bases). Germline V gene sequence: CDR1 SEHNR, CDR2 FQNEAQ (reference sequence). The CDR3 length is 15 residues. Trimming pared 3 bases from V and 5 bases from J, leaving 17 bases between. CDR3 region: CASSFPEGQTHEQYF. In nucleotides, the CDR3 is TGTGCCAGCAGCTTCCCGGAGGGCCAGACCCACGAGCAGTACTTC. The variable domain in full, with the rest retrieved from reference TRBV7-9 and TRBJ2-7, is DTGVSQNPRHKITKRGQNVTFRCDPISEHNRLYWYRQTLGQGPEFLTYFQNEAQLEKSRLLSDRFSAERPKGSFSTLEIQRTEQGDSAMYLCASSFPEGQTHEQYFGPGTRLTVT.

The V call is TRBV6-2 or TRBV6-3, the J call TRBJ2-4, with 8 nucleotides matching TRBD1. Germline CDR1 reads MNHEY; CDR2 reads SVGEGT. The trim removed 0 bases at V and 7 bases at J, leaving 5 bases unmatched. This CDR3 contains 15 residues. CDR3 DNA: TGTGCCAGCAGTTACTCGGGGCAGGGGGCGAACATTCAGTACTTC. This codes for CASSYSGQGANIQYF.

The chain has TRBV6-5 and TRBJ1-1; possible D gene TRBD1, 6 bases. This CDR3 is 13 amino acids long. With 0 bases removed from V and 5 bases from J, the gap between germline ends came to 7 bases. Looked up from germline, CDR1 is MNHEY and CDR2 is SVGAGI. In DNA form, the CDR3 reads TGTGCCAGCAGTTACTCGAGGGGGACTGAAGCTTTCTTT. Translating it yields CASSYSRGTEAFF.

The chain couples TRBV5-1 to TRBJ1-1; no reliable D call. Germline CDR1 reads SGHRS; CDR2 reads YFSETQ. Trimming stripped 2 bases from V and 1 base from J, with 6 bases between. CDR3 length equals 13 residues. The DNA for the CDR3 is TGCGCCAGCAGCTTCGGCGGGAACACTGAAGCTTTCTTT. Translated: CASSFGGNTEAFF.

This rearrangement joins TRBV2 to TRBJ1-1; D is unresolved. The germline gives CDR1 SNHLY, CDR2 FYNNEI. The CDR3 contains 13 residues. The ends were cut back, 7 bases at V and 2 bases at J, with 11 bases in the middle. In DNA form, the CDR3 reads TGTGCCAGCACTCGGGAACTTAACACTGAAGCTTTCTTT. Translation: CASTRELNTEAFF.

The chain has TRBV2 and TRBJ2-7, with TRBD2 as a possible D gene (5 bases). CDR1 and CDR2 (germline): SNHLY, FYNNEI. V lost 6 bases, J lost 2 bases, and 8 bases lay in between. There are 12 residues in the CDR3. The CDR3 sequence is CASRDFAYEQYF. In nucleotides, the CDR3 is TGTGCCAGCAGGGACTTTGCCTACGAGCAGTACTTC. Using reference TRBV2 and TRBJ2-7 for the parts outside the CDR3, the full variable domain is EPEVTQTPSHQVTQMGQEVILRCVPISNHLYFYWYRQILGQKVEFLVSFYNNEISEKSEIFDDQFSVERPDGSNFTLKIRSTKLEDSAMYFCASRDFAYEQYFGPGTRLTVT.

This clone has just a few counts. This sequence joins TRBV3-1 (or the pseudogene TRBV3-2) and TRBJ2-7; D might be TRBD2 (7 bases). The CDR3 runs 14 residues. Per germline, CDR1 LGHDT and CDR2 YNNKEL (reference sequence). V dropped 4 bases and J dropped 6 bases, with 16 bases sitting between them. The CDR3 protein is CASSLRGGMGEQYF. The CDR3 DNA reads as TGTGCCAGCAGCCTCAGGGGAGGGATGGGCGAGCAGTACTTC.

The count of this clone is one. The chain carries TRBV30 and TRBJ2-3, with D perhaps TRBD1 (6 bases). Deletions cut 8 bases from V and 2 bases from J, with 17 bases between. From germline, CDR1 is GTSNPN and CDR2 SVGIG (reference sequence). The CDR3 spans 14 residues. CDR3 coding DNA: TGTGCCGGGAAGCTACAGGGTAACACAGATACGCAGTATTTT. Translating it yields CAGKLQGNTDTQYF.